This T cell receptor (beta chain) is from a study of CD8+CD57+ T cells in acquired aplastic anemia. Overall study context: Yields of DNA that came from sorted CD4+ and CD8+ cells averaged around 3 ug. Points from the study as a whole: Controls did not differ significantly from patients in CD8+ Simpson's diversity. Between patients and controls, 25 to 30 CD8+ CDR3 sequences were found in common.

The germline V and J ends were trimmed by 3 bases and 0 bases, with 11 bases remaining between them. Looked up from germline, CDR1 is DFQATT and CDR2 is SNEGSKA (reference sequence). The CDR3 spans 14 residues. Regarding this clonotype: Its antigen is as yet unknown.

It was genomic DNA that served as the template for profiling TCR beta VDJ and CDR3. TCRdb re-analysed the reads in MiXCR, keeping a single row per CDR3 protein. The sample has hundreds of thousands of distinct CDR3 sequences; just under 70% are singletons. The sample comprised sorted CD4+, CD8+, or CD8+CD57+ T cells (not recorded which) from PBMCs. This clonotype was obtained from a human donor in good health, serving as a control. The gene calls are TRBV20-1 and TRBJ1-2; possible D gene TRBD1, 5 bases. The CDR3 region has the DNA TGCAGTGCTAGTGAGAGACAGACTAACTATGGCTACACCTTC. Its translation is CSASERQTNYGYTF.